These 21 T cell receptor beta chains originate from one sample sequenced in a study of regulatory T cells in long-lasting Graves disease. The time point here: persistent/refractory GD, antithyroid drugs over 5 years with positive TRAb. Preparation of the TCR library used RNA extracted from PBMCs. The authors built TCR beta libraries using iRepertoire HTBI primers and Arm-PCR of CDR3 regions. TCRdb analysed the multiplex PCR reads with MiXCR anew, one entry per CDR3 protein. The sample carries over 350,000 distinct CDR3 sequences, less than 25% recorded once. The sequences come from peripheral blood mononuclear cells (PBMCs), collected when the disease was refractory, from a patient treated with antithyroid drugs. These receptors all stem from a female donor with Graves disease.

This clonotype was seen at least ten times. V is TRBV11-2 and J is TRBJ2-2; D is uncertain. CDR3 length: 13 residues. V lost 0 bases and J 7 bases, leaving 6 bases between the germline ends. Germline V gene data show CDR1 as SGHAT and CDR2 as FQNNGV. DNA for the CDR3: TGTGCCAGCAGCTTAGATCCGGGCGGGGAGCTGTTTTTT. Translating gives CASSLDPGGELFF.

Ten or more counts support this clonotype. The chain combines TRBV20-1 with TRBJ2-7, with a possible D match to TRBD2 (6 bases). Trimming removed 6 bases from V and 0 bases from J, with 12 bases in between. The CDR3 runs to 13 residues. CDR1 and CDR2 (germline): DFQATT, SNEGSKA (reference sequence). The CDR3 here is CSARDSSSYEQYF. CDR3 DNA sequence: TGCAGTGCACGGGACTCGAGCTCCTACGAGCAGTACTTC.

The table lists this clonotype with many counts. The gene calls are TRBV30 and TRBJ2-5; 7 bases line up with TRBD1. The V gene's germline CDR1 is GTSNPN and CDR2 SVGIG (reference sequence). The CDR3 consists of 15 residues. J gave up 2 bases and V 3 bases, and 9 bases lay outside the gene matches. Written as DNA, the CDR3 is TGTGCCTGGAGCGACATGGGACAGACACAAGAGACCCAGTACTTC. Protein sequence: CAWSDMGQTQETQYF.

In its sample, this clonotype was seen a few times. The chain combines TRBV7-9 with TRBJ1-2; 9 positions match TRBD1. CDR3 length equals 15 residues. V shed 1 base, J shed 7 bases, and the junction held 7 bases outside the gene matches. In germline, CDR1 is SEHNR, CDR2 FQNEAQ (reference sequence). The CDR3 protein is CASSLVGTGSSGYTF. The CDR3 DNA sequence: TGTGCCAGCAGCTTAGTAGGGACAGGGTCGTCTGGCTACACCTTC.

V usage is TRBV6-9 and J usage is TRBJ2-6, with D perhaps being TRBD1 or TRBD2 (5 bases each). This CDR3 comprises 15 residues. V lost 3 bases and J lost 2, with 8 bases in between. Germline CDR1 reads MNHGY; CDR2 reads SVAAGI. The CDR3 nucleotides are TGTGCCAGCAGTTACGGGGCAACTGGGGCCAACGTCCTGACTTTC. It translates to CASSYGATGANVLTF.

The rearrangement joins TRBV5-1 to TRBJ2-2, with 11 positions matching TRBD2. The ends lost 0 bases at V and 4 bases at J; junction bases unmatched: 2. This CDR3 is 16 amino acids long. The germline gives CDR1 SGHRS, CDR2 YFSETQ. The CDR3 nucleotides are TGCGCCAGCAGCTTGGCCGGGACTAGCGGCACCGGGGAGCTGTTTTTT. Protein sequence: CASSLAGTSGTGELFF.

At least ten counts were recorded for this clonotype. The rearrangement links TRBV11-2 to TRBJ1-2, with 9 bases matching TRBD1. The trim removed 0 bases at V and 12 bases at J, leaving 8 bases unmatched. CDR1 and CDR2 (germline): SGHAT, FQNNGV. This CDR3 has 14 residues. In DNA form, the CDR3 reads TGTGCCAGCAGCTTAGATCAAGGGACAGGGCATAACACCTTC. Translation: CASSLDQGTGHNTF.

This clonotype was counted between two and nine times. This chain links TRBV12-3 or TRBV12-4 with TRBJ1-2; D ambiguous. Trimming removed 8 bases at V and 8 bases at J, with 12 bases between. The CDR3 extends over 11 amino acids. In nucleotides, the CDR3 is TGTGCCAGCGGAAATAGGGTGGGCTACACCTTC. It is translated as CASGNRVGYTF.

This clonotype was picked up many times. The chain couples TRBV28 to TRBJ2-7; a possible D gene is TRBD2 (10 bases). The length of the CDR3 is 17 residues. Trimming pared 6 bases from V and 4 bases from J, leaving 25 bases between. Germline-derived CDR1 and CDR2 are MDHEN and SYDVKM. CDR3 region: CASSRQGEGLAVYEQYF. DNA for the CDR3: TGTGCCAGCAGCCGACAGGGGGAAGGACTAGCGGTTTACGAGCAGTACTTC.

Only a few counts were recorded for this clonotype. This chain joins TRBV2 and TRBJ1-3, with 9 bases identical to TRBD1. V shed 7 bases, J shed 0 bases, and the junction held 10 bases outside the gene matches. The CDR3 is 17 amino acids. The germline V gene has CDR1 SNHLY and CDR2 FYNNEI. In DNA form, the CDR3 reads TGTGCCAGCACGGGACAGGGTAGTCTCCCCTCTGGAAACACCATATATTTT. Its protein is CASTGQGSLPSGNTIYF.

At least ten counts were recorded for this clonotype. V usage is TRBV2 and J usage is TRBJ1-1, with D possibly TRBD1 on 5 matching bases. Per germline, CDR1 SNHLY and CDR2 FYNNEI. V was pared by 6 bases and J by 8 bases, with 19 bases between. This CDR3 region has 14 residues. The CDR3 coding sequence is TGTGCCAGCAGGGGGGGACGCCTCCCCTCCGAAGCTTTCTTT. This sequence encodes CASRGGRLPSEAFF.

This chain connects TRBV7-8 to TRBJ1-2, with 8 positions matching TRBD1. Unmatched junction bases numbered 7, after V lost 4 bases and J lost 3 bases. Germline lookup yields CDR1 SGHVS and CDR2 FQNEAQ. The CDR3 is 15 residues long. Written as DNA, the CDR3 is TGTGCCAGCAGCTCGTGGACAGGGAAGGACTATGGCTACACCTTC. Protein: CASSSWTGKDYGYTF.

This clonotype was detected a few times. The chain joins TRBV4-1 to TRBJ1-1, with 9 bases that match TRBD1. The V segment lost 1 base and the J segment 6 bases; nucleotides outside the gene matches: 9. The CDR3 consists of 16 residues. Germline V lookup: CDR1 MGHRA, CDR2 YSYEKL. CDR3 residues: CASSQGATGGFAEAFF. The DNA of the CDR3 is TGCGCCAGCAGCCAAGGCGCTACAGGGGGCTTCGCTGAAGCTTTCTTT.

Concerning this clonotype itself: This may arise from a read error, as a much more abundant clone is one base away. This rearrangement joins TRBV7-2 to TRBJ2-5; D might be TRBD2 (6 bases). The V gene lost 5 bases and the J gene lost 7 bases, with 17 bases spanning the gap. From germline, CDR1 is SGHTA and CDR2 FQGNSA. CDR3 length: 14 residues. CDR3 nucleotide sequence: TGTGCCAGCAGCCCTCTGTTCGGGAGTGGGACCCAGTACTTC. It codes for CASSPLFGSGTQYF.

The table lists this clonotype with many counts. The CDR3 sequence is CASSLGLAVREQYF. The DNA of the CDR3 is TGTGCCAGCAGCTTGGGACTAGCGGTGCGGGAGCAGTACTTC. The chain links TRBV7-2 to TRBJ2-7, with 11 bases aligning to TRBD2. The germline CDR1 and CDR2 sequences are SGHTA and FQGNSA. The CDR3 contains 14 residues. V lost 3 bases to trimming and J lost 7 bases; unmatched junction nucleotides: 5. Full variable domain (outside the CDR3, taken from reference TRBV7-2 and TRBJ2-7): GAGVSQSPSNKVTEKGKDVELRCDPISGHTALYWYRQSLGQGLEFLIYFQGNSAPDKSGLPSDRFSAERTGGSVSTLTIQRTQQEDSAVYLCASSLGLAVREQYFGPGTRLTVT.

This clonotype was found many times. The V gene is TRBV12-3 or TRBV12-4, the J gene TRBJ2-6; tentative D call: TRBD2 (7 bases). The CDR3 covers 18 residues. V dropped 6 bases and J dropped 2 bases, with 20 bases sitting between them. The CDR3 DNA is TGTGCCAGCAGCCTAGGGAGGGGGGTATCAGCTGGGGCCAACGTCCTGACTTTC. It specifies CASSLGRGVSAGANVLTF.

This clonotype has ten or more counts. The rearrangement links TRBV12-3 or TRBV12-4 to TRBJ2-7; 11 bases are a match to TRBD2. With 8 bases clipped from V and 7 bases from J, the junction kept 10 bases outside the gene matches. CDR3 length: 14 amino acids. Here the CDR3 reads CASGGLAGPWEQYF. The CDR3 bases are TGTGCCAGCGGTGGACTAGCGGGTCCCTGGGAGCAGTACTTC.

This chain connects TRBV7-9 to TRBJ2-5; 11 positions match TRBD1. This CDR3 has 15 amino acids. Germline assignment: CDR1 SEHNR and CDR2 FQNEAQ (reference sequence). V shed 4 bases and J 5 bases; nucleotides not matched to a gene: 6. CDR3 region: CASSSRTGGGETQYF. The CDR3 DNA reads TGTGCCAGCAGCTCTCGGACAGGGGGCGGGGAGACCCAGTACTTC.

The rearrangement uses TRBV30 and TRBJ1-1; unclear D gene. Trimming removed 4 bases at V and 1 base at J, with 19 bases between. The CDR3 runs to 16 residues. From germline, CDR1 is GTSNPN and CDR2 SVGIG (reference sequence). The CDR3: CAWMPWGRFANTEAFF. The CDR3 nucleotides are TGTGCCTGGATGCCATGGGGTCGTTTTGCGAACACTGAAGCTTTCTTT.

This clonotype showed up just a few times. The rearrangement links TRBV27 to TRBJ2-2, with 11 bases that match TRBD2. The germline gives CDR1 MNHEY, CDR2 SMNVEV (reference sequence). The CDR3 runs 18 residues. Trimming took 4 bases from V and 7 from J; bases not matched to a gene: 14. For the CDR3, the DNA is TGTGCCAGCAGTTCGGGACATTTAGCGGGAGGGCCGAACGGGGAGCTGTTTTTT. Its translation: CASSSGHLAGGPNGELFF.

This clonotype came up a few times. This chain joins TRBV20-1 and TRBJ2-7; D not resolved. Germline V CDR1 and CDR2: DFQATT, SNEGSKA (reference sequence). V was cut by 1 base and J by 3 bases, with 7 bases left in between. The CDR3 loop spans 12 amino acids. DNA of the CDR3: TGCAGTGCTAGAGTGTCGAGCTACGAGCAGTACTTC. This encodes CSARVSSYEQYF.